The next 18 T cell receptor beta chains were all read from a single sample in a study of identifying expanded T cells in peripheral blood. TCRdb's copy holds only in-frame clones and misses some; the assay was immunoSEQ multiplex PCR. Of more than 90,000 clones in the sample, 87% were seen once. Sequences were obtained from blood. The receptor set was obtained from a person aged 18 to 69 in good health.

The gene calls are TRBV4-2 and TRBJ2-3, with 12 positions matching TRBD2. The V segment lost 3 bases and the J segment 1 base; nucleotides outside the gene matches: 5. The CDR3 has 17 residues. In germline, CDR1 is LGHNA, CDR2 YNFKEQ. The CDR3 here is CASSQLTSGGGTDTQYF. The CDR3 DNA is TGTGCCAGCAGCCAGCTGACTAGCGGGGGCGGCACAGATACGCAGTATTTT.

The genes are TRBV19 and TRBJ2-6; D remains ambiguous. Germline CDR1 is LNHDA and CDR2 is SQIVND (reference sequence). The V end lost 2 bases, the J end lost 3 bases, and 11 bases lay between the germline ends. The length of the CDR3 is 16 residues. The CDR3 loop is CASSITGSLGANVLTF. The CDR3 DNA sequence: TGTGCCAGTAGTATAACGGGCAGCCTTGGGGCCAACGTCCTGACTTTC.

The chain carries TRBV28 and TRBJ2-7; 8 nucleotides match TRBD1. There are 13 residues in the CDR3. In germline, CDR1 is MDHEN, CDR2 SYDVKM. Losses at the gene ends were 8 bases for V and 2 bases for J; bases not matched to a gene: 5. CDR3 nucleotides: TGTGCCAGCGAGACGACAGGGGCCTACGAGCAGTACTTC. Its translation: CASETTGAYEQYF.

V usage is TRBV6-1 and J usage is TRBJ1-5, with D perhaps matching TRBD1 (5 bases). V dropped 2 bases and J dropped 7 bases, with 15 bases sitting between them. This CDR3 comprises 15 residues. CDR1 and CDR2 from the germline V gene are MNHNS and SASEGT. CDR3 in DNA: TGTGCCAGCAGTGAACTTTTAGAGGGGCCCCAGCCCCAGCATTTT. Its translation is CASSELLEGPQPQHF.

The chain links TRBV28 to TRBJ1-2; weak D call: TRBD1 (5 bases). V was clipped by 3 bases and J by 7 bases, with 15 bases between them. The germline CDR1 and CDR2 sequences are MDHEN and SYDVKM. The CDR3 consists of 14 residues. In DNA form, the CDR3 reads TGTGCCAGCAGTTTGGGGGGACCCCTACCTGGCTACACCTTC. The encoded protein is CASSLGGPLPGYTF.

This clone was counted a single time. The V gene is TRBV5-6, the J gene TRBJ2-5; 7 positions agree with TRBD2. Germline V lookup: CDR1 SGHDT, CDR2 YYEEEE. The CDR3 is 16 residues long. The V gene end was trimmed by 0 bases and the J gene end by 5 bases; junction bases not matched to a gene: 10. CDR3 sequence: CASSLDLAASGETQYF. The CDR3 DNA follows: TGTGCCAGCAGCTTGGATCTAGCGGCATCCGGGGAGACCCAGTACTTC.

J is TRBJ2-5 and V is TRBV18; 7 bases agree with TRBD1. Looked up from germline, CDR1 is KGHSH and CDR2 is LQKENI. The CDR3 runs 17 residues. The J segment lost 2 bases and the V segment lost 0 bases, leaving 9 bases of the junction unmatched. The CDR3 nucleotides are TGTGCCAGCTCACCACCGGGACAGTTATGGAGTCAAGAGACCCAGTACTTC. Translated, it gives CASSPPGQLWSQETQYF.

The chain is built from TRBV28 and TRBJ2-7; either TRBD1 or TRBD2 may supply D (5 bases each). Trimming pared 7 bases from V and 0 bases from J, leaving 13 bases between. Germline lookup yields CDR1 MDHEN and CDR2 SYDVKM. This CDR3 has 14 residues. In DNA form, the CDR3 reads TGTGCCAGCACCCCAGGGACGGCCTCCTACGAGCAGTACTTC. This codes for CASTPGTASYEQYF.

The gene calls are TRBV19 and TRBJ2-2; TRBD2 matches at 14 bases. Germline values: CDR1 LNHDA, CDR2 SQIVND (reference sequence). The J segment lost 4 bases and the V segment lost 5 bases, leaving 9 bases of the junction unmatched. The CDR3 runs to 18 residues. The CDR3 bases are TGTGCCAGTAGTGTCCACTCAGGACTAGCGGGGGGCACCGGGGAGCTGTTTTTT. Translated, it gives CASSVHSGLAGGTGELFF.

As DNA, the CDR3 is TGTGCCTGGAGTGTTTCCGGGTTTGGGACCACTGAAGCTTTCTTT. Its protein is CAWSVSGFGTTEAFF. The V gene is TRBV30, the J gene TRBJ1-1, with TRBD1 as a possible D gene (5 bases). The CDR3 length is 15 residues. Looked up from germline, CDR1 is GTSNPN and CDR2 is SVGIG (reference sequence). The V gene lost 0 bases and the J gene lost 4 bases, with 15 bases spanning the gap.

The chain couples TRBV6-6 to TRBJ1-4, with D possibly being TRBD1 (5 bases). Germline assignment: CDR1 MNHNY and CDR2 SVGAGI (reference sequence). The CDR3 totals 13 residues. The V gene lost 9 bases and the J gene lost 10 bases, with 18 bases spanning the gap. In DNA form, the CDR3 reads TGTGCCAGTCAGACCGGGACCCGGGGAAAACTGTTTTTT. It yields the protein CASQTGTRGKLFF.

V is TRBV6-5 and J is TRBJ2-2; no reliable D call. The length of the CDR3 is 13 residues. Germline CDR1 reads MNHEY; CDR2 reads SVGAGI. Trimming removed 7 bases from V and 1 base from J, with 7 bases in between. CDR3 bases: TGTGCCAGCACCCGTGGGAACACCGGGGAGCTGTTTTTT. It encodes CASTRGNTGELFF.

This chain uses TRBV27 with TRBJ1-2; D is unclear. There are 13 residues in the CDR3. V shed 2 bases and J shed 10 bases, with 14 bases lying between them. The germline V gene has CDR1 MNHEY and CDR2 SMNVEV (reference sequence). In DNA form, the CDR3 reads TGTGCCAGCAGTTTAAGGGCTTCGGGAATCTACACCTTC. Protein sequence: CASSLRASGIYTF.

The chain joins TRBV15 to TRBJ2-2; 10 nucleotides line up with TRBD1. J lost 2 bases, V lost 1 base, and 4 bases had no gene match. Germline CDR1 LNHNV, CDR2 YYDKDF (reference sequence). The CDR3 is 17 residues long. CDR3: CATSRGGQGTNTGELFF. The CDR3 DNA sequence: TGTGCCACCAGCAGAGGGGGACAGGGGACAAACACCGGGGAGCTGTTTTTT.

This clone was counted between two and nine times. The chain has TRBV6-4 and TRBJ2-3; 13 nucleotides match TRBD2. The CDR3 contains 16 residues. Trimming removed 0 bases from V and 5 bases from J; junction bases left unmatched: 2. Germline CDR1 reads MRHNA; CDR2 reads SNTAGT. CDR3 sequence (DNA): TGTGCCAGCAGTGACTCGACTAGCGGGGGGTTAGATACGCAGTATTTT. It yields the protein CASSDSTSGGLDTQYF.

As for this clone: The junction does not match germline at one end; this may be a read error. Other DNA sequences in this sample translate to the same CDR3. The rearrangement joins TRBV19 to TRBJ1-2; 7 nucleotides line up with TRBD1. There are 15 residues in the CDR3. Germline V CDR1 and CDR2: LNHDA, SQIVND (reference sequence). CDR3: CASSIATGAGYGYTF. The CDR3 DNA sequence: TGTGCCAGCAGTATCGCCACAGGGGCGGGGTATGGCTACACCTTC.

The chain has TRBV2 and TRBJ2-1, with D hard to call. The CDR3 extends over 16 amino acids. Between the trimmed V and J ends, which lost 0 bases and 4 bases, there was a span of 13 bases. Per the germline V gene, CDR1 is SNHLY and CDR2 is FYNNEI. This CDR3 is CASSEAQGNRYNEQFF. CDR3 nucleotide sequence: TGTGCCAGCAGTGAAGCGCAAGGTAACCGTTACAATGAGCAGTTCTTC.

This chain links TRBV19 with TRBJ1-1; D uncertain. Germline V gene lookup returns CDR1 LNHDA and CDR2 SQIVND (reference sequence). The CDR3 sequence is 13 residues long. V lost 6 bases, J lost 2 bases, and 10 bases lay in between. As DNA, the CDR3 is TGTGCCAGTAGAAGCTCGGTTAACACTGAAGCTTTCTTT. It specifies CASRSSVNTEAFF.